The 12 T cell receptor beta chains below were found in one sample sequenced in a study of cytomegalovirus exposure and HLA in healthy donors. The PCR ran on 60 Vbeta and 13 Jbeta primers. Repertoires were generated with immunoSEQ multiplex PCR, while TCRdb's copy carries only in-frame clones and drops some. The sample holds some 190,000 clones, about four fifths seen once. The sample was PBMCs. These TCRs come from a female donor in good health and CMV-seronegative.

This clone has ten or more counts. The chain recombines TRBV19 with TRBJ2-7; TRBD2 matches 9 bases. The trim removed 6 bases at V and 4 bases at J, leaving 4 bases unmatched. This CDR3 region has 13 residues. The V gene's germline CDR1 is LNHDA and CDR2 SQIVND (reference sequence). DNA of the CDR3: TGTGCCAGTAGCGATAGCGGGAGTTACGAGCAGTACTTC. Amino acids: CASSDSGSYEQYF.

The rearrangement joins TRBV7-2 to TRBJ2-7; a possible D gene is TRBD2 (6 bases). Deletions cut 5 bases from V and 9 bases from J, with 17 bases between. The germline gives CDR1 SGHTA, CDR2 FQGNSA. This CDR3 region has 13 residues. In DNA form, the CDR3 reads TGTGCCAGCAGCCTCGTAGTCCGGGGGTTGCAGTACTTC. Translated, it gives CASSLVVRGLQYF.

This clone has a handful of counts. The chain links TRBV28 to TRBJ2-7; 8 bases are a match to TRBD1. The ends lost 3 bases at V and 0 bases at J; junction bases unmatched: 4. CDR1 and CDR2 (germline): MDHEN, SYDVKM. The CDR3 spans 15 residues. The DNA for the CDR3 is TGTGCCAGCAGTTTTAGTGGGACAGGCTCCTACGAGCAGTACTTC. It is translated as CASSFSGTGSYEQYF.

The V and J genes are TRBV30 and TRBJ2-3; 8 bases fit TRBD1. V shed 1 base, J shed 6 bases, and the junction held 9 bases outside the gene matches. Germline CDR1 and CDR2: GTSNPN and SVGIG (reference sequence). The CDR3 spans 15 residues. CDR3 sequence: CAWSGASGGLDTQYF. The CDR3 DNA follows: TGTGCCTGGAGTGGCGCGTCAGGGGGCCTTGATACGCAGTATTTT.

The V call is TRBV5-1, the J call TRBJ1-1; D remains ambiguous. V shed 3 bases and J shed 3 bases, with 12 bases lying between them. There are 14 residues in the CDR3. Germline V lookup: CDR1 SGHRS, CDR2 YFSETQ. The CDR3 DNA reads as TGCGCCAGCAGCTCCCGGGGTTCGGACACTGAAGCTTTCTTT. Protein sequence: CASSSRGSDTEAFF.

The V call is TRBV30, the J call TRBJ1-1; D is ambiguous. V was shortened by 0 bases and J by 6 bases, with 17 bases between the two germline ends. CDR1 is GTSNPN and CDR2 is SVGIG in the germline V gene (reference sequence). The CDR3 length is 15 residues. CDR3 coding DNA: TGTGCCTGGAGTGTTCCGCCAGTACGGAGGCCTGAAGCTTTCTTT. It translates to CAWSVPPVRRPEAFF.

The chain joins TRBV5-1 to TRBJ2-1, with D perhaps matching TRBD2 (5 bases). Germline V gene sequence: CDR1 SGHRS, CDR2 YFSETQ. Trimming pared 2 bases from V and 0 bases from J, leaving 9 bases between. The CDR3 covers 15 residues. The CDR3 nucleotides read TGCGCCAGCAGCTTCCAGCGGAGCTCCTACAATGAGCAGTTCTTC. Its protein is CASSFQRSSYNEQFF. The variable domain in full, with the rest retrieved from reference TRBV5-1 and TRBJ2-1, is KAGVTQTPRYLIKTRGQQVTLSCSPISGHRSVSWYQQTPGQGLQFLFEYFSETQRNKGNFPGRFSGRQFSNSRSEMNVSTLELGDSALYLCASSFQRSSYNEQFFGPGTRLTVL.

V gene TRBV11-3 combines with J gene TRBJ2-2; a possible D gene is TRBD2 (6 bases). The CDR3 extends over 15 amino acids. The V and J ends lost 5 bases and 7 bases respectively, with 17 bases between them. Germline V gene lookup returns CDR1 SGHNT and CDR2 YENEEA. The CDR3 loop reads CASSPRPGGNGELFF. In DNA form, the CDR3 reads TGTGCCAGCAGCCCCCGACCTGGGGGGAACGGGGAGCTGTTTTTT. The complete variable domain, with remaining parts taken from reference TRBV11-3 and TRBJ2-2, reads EAGVVQSPRYKIIEKKQPVAFWCNPISGHNTLYWYLQNLGQGPELLIRYENEEAVDDSQLPKDRFSAERLKGVDSTLKIQPAELGDSAVYLCASSPRPGGNGELFFGEGSRLTVL.

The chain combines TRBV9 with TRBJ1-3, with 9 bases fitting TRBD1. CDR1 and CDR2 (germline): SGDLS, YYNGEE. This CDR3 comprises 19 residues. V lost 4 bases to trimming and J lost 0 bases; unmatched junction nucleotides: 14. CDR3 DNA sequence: TGTGCCAGCAGCACTTCAACCGGGACAGGGATCGTCTCTGGAAACACCATATATTTT. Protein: CASSTSTGTGIVSGNTIYF.

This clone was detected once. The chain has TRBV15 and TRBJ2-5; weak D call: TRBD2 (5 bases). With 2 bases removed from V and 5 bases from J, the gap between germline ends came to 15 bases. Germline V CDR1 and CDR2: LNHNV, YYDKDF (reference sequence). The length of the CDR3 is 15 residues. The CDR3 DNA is TGTGCCACCAGCAGATGGACCGGGAATAGTGAGACCCAGTACTTC. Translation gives CATSRWTGNSETQYF.

The CDR3 DNA sequence: TGTGCCAGCAGCATAAATCGACAGGCCTCCGAGCAGTACTTC. Translated: CASSINRQASEQYF. The V and J genes are TRBV7-8 and TRBJ2-7; possibly TRBD1 for D (6 bases). Germline CDR1 SGHVS, CDR2 FQNEAQ. Deletions cut 5 bases from V and 6 bases from J, with 17 bases between. There are 14 residues in the CDR3.

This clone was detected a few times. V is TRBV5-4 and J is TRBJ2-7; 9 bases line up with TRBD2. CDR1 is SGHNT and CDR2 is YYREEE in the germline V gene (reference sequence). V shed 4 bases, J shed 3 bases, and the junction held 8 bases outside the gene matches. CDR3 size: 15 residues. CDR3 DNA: TGTGCCAGCAGCGGGGAGCGGGAGGCGTTCTACGAGCAGTACTTC. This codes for CASSGEREAFYEQYF. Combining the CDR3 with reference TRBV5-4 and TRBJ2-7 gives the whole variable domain ETGVTQSPTHLIKTRGQQVTLRCSSQSGHNTVSWYQQALGQGPQFIFQYYREEENGRGNFPPRFSGLQFPNYSSELNVNALELDDSALYLCASSGEREAFYEQYFGPGTRLTVT.